This TCR beta chain was recorded in a study of radiotherapy plus CTLA-4 blockade in lung cancer. Details on this clone: One end of the junction varies from germline; a read error may be responsible.

The CDR3 is 13 amino acids. Per germline, CDR1 MNHEY and CDR2 SMNVEV (reference sequence). Sequenced by immunoSEQ multiplex PCR; TCRdb stores in-frame clones only, minus some. In the table there are some 62,000 clones, approximately 80% of which are singletons. This chain uses TRBV27 with TRBJ2-7; no reliable D call. The source is a human donor with non-small cell lung cancer who had a complete response to radiotherapy plus ipilimumab. This specimen consisted of peripheral blood, obtained from a patient treated with radiotherapy plus ipilimumab. The CDR3 region has the DNA TGTACCAGCAGTTTATCCTGGGGCTACGAGCAGTACTTC. This translates into CTSSLSWGYEQYF.